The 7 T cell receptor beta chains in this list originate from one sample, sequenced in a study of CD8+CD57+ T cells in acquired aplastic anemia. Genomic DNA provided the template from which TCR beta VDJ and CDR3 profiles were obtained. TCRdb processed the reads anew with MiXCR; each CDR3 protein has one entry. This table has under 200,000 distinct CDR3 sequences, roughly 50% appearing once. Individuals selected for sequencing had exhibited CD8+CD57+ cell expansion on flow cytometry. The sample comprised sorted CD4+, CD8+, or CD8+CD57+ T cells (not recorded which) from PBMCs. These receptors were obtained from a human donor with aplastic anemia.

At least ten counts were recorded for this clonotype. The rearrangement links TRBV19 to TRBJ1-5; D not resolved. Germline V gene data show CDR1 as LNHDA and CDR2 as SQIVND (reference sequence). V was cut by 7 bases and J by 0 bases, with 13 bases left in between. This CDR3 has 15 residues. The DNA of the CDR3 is TGTGCCAGTACTCGCCTCCATAATAGCAATCAGCCCCAGCATTTT. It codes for CASTRLHNSNQPQHF.

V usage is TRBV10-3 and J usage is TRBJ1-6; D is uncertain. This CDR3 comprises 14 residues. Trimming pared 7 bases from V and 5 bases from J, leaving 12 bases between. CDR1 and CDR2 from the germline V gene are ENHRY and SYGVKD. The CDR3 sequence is CAITQEENNSPLHF. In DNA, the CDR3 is TGTGCCATCACTCAGGAAGAGAATAATTCACCCCTCCACTTT.

CDR3 residues: CSASLGVALLGSPLHF. The CDR3 DNA follows: TGCAGTGCTAGTCTCGGGGTTGCCTTGCTCGGATCACCCCTCCACTTT. This chain links TRBV20-1 with TRBJ1-6; D remains unclear. The CDR3 runs to 16 residues. The V end was cut by 3 bases, the J end by 10 bases, with 22 bases between. Germline V gene sequence: CDR1 DFQATT, CDR2 SNEGSKA (reference sequence).

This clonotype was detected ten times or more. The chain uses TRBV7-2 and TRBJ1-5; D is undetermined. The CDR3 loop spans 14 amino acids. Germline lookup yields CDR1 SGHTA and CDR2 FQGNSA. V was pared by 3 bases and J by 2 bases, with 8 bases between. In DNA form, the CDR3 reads TGTGCCAGCAGCTTGAGGCAGGGCAATCAGCCCCAGCATTTT. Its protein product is CASSLRQGNQPQHF.

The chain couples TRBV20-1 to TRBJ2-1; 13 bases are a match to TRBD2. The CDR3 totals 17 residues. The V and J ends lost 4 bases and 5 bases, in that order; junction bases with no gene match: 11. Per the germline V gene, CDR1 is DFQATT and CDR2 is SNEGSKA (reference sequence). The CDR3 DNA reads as TGCAGTGCTAAGAGGGGAGGGGGACTAGCGGGGCACAATGAGCAGTTCTTC. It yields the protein CSAKRGGGLAGHNEQFF.

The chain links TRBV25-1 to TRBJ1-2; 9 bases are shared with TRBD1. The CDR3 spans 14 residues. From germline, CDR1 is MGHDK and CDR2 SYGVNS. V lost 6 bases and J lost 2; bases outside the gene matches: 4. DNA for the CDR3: TGTGCCAGCAGACGGACAGGGGTCAACTATGGCTACACCTTC. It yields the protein CASRRTGVNYGYTF.

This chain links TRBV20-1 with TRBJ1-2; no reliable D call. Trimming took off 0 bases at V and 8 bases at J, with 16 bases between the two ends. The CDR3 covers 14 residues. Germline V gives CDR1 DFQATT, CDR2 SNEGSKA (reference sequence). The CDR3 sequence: CSARDPGYVNGYTF. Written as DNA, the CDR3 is TGCAGTGCTAGAGATCCGGGATATGTCAACGGCTACACCTTC.